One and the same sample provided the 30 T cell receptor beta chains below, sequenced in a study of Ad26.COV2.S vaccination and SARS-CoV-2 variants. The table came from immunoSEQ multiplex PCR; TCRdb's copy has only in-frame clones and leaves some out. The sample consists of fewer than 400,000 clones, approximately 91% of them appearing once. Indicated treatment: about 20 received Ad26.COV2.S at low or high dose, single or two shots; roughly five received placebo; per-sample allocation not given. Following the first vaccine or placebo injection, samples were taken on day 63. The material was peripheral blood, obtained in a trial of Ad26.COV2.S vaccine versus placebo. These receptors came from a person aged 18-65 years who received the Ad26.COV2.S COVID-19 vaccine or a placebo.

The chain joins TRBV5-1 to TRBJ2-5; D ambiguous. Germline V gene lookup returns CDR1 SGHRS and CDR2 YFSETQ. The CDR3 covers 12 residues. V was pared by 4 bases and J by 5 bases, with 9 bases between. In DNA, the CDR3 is TGCGCCAGCAGCACCGGGCTCGAGACCCAGTACTTC. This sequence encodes CASSTGLETQYF. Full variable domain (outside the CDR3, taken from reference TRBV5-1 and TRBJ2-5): KAGVTQTPRYLIKTRGQQVTLSCSPISGHRSVSWYQQTPGQGLQFLFEYFSETQRNKGNFPGRFSGRQFSNSRSEMNVSTLELGDSALYLCASSTGLETQYFGPGTRLLVL.

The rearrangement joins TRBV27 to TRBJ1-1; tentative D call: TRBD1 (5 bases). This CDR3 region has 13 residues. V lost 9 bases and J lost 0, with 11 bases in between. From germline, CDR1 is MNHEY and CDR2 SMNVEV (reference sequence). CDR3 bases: TGTGCCAGTTCTACGGGACTGAACACTGAAGCTTTCTTT. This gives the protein CASSTGLNTEAFF.

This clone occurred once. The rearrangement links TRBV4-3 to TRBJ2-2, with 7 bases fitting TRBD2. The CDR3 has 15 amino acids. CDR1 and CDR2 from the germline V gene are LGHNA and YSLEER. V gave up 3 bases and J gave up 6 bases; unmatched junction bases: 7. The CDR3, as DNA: TGCGCCAGCAGCCAGGATAGACTAGCCCCCGGGGAGCTGTTTTTT. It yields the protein CASSQDRLAPGELFF.

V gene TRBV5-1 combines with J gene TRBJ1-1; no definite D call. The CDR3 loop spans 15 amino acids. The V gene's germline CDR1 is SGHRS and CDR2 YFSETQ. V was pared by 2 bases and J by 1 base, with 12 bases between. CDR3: CASSFGGSANTEAFF. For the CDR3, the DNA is TGCGCCAGCAGCTTTGGAGGGTCAGCGAACACTGAAGCTTTCTTT.

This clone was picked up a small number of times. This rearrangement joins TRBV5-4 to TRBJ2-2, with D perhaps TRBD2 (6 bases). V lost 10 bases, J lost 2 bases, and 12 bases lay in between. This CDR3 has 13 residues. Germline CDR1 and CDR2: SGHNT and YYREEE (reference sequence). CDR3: CADQGLNTGELFF. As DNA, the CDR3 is TGTGCCGACCAGGGACTTAACACCGGGGAGCTGTTTTTT.

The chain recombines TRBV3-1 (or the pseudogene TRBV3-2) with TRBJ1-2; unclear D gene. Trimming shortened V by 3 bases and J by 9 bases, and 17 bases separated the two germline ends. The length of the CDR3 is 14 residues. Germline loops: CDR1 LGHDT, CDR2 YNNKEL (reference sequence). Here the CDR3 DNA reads TGTGCCAGCAGCCATTCGGTCGTGGGTACGAGCTACACCTTC. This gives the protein CASSHSVVGTSYTF.

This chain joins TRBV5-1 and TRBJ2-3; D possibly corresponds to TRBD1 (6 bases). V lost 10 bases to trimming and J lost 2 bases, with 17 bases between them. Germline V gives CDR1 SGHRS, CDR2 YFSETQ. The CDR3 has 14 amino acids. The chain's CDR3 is CAASPGANTDTQYF. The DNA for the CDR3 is TGCGCCGCCAGTCCAGGGGCAAACACAGATACGCAGTATTTT.

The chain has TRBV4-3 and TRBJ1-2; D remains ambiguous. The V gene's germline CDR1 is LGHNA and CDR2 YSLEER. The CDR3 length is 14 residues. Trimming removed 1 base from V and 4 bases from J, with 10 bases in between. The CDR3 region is CASSQVLGSYGYTF. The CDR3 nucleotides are TGCGCCAGCAGCCAAGTTCTCGGAAGCTATGGCTACACCTTC.

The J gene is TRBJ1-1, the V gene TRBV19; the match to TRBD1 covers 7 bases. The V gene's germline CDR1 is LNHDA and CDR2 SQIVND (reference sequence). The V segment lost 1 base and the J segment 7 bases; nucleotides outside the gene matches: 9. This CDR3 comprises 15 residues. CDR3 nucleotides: TGTGCCAGTAGTATAGCTGGCGAGGGGGCGGATGAAGCTTTCTTT. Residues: CASSIAGEGADEAFF.

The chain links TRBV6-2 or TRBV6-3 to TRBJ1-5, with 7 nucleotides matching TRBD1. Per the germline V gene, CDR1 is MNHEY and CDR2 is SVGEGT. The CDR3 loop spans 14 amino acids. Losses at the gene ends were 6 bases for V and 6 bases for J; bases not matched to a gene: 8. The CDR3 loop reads CASSLTGSAQPQHF. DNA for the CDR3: TGTGCCAGCAGCTTGACAGGGTCGGCTCAGCCCCAGCATTTT.

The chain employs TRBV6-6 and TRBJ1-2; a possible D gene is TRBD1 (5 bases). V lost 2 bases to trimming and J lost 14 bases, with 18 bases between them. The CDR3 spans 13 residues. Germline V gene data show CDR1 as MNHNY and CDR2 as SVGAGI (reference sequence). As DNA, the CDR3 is TGTGCCAGCAGTTACGGGGCAGAGGGAGGTATGACCTTC. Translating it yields CASSYGAEGGMTF.

This CDR3 reads CAISVRFGDGYTF. CDR3 DNA sequence: TGTGCCATCAGTGTCCGATTCGGGGATGGCTACACCTTC. V gene TRBV10-3 combines with J gene TRBJ1-2; no clear D gene. Trimming left V 4 bases short and J 6 bases short, with 12 bases between. CDR1 is ENHRY and CDR2 is SYGVKD in the germline V gene. The CDR3 is 13 residues long.

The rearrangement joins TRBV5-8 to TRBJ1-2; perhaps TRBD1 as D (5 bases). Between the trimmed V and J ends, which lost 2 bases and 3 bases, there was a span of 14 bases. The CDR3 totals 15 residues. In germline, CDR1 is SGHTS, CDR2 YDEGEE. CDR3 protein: CASSFGADAYYGYTF. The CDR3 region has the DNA TGTGCCAGCAGCTTTGGGGCCGACGCTTACTATGGCTACACCTTC.

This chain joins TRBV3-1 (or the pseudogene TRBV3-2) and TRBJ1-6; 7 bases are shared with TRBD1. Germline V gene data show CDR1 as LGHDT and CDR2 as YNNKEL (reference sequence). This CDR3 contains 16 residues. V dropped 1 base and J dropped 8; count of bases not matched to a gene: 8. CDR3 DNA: TGTGCCAGCAGCCAAGTTCACAGGGGCAAGGATTCACCCCTCCACTTT. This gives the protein CASSQVHRGKDSPLHF.

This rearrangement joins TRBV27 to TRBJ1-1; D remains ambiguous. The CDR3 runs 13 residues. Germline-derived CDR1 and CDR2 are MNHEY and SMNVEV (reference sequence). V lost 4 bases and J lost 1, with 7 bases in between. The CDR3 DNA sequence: TGTGCCAGCAGTTGGTCTGGGAACACTGAAGCTTTCTTT. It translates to CASSWSGNTEAFF.

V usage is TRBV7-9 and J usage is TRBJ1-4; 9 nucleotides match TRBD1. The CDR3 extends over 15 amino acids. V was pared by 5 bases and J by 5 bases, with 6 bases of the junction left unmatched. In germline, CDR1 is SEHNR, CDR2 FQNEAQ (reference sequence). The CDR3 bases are TGTGCCAGCAGCGAAACAGGGGGCCTGAATGAAAAACTGTTTTTT. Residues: CASSETGGLNEKLFF.

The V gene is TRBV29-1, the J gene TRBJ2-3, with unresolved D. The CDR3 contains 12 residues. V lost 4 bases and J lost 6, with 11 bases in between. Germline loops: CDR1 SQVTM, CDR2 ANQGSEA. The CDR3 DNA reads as TGCAGCGTTGGGACGGACGGCGATACGCAGTATTTT. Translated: CSVGTDGDTQYF.

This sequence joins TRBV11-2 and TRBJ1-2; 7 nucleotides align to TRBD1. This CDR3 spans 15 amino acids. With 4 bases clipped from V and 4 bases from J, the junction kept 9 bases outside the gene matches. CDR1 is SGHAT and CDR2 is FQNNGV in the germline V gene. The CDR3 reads CASSSSRGTGYGYTF. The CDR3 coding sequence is TGTGCCAGCAGCTCCTCCAGGGGGACGGGCTATGGCTACACCTTC.

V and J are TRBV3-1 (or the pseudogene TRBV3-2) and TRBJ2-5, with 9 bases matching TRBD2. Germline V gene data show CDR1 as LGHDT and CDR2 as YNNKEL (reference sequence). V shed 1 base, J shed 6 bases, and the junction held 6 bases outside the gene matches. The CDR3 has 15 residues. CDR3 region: CASSQGRGGLQTQYF. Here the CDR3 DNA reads TGTGCCAGCAGCCAAGGGCGGGGGGGCCTCCAGACCCAGTACTTC.

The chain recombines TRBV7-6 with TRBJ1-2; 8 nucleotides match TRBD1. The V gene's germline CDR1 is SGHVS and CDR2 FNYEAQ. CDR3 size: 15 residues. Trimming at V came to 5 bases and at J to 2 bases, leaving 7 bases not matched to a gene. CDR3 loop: CASSPRTGKNYGYTF. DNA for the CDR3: TGTGCCAGCAGCCCAAGGACAGGGAAGAACTATGGCTACACCTTC.

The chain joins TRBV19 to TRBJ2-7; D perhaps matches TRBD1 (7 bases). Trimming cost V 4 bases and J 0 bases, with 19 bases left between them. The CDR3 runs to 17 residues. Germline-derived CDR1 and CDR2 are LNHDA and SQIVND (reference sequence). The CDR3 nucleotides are TGTGCCAGTAGTAGACAGGGTGGAGGAGGGAACTCCTACGAGCAGTACTTC. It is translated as CASSRQGGGGNSYEQYF.

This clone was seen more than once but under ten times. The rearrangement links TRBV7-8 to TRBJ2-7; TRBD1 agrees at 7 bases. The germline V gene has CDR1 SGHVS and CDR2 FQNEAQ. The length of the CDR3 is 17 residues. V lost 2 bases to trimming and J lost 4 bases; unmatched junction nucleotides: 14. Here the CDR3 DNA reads TGTGCCAGCAGCTTAAGGACCGGTTCAGGGGGTGTGTACGAGCAGTACTTC. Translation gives CASSLRTGSGGVYEQYF.

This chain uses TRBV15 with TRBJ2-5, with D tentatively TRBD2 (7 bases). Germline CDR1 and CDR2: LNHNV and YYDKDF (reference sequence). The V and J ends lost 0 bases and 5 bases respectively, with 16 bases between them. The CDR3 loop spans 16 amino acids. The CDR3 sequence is CATSRDGEGVRETQYF. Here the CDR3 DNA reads TGTGCCACCAGCAGAGATGGGGAGGGGGTGAGGGAGACCCAGTACTTC.

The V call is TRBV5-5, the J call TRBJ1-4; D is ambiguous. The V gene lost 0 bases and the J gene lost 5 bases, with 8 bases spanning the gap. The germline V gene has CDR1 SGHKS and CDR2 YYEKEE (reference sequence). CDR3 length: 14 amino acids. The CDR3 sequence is CASSLGQANEKLFF. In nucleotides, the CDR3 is TGTGCCAGCAGCTTGGGCCAGGCAAATGAAAAACTGTTTTTT.

DNA of the CDR3: TGCGCCAGCAGCTTGGGAGGCGCCAGCTCCTACAATGAGCAGTTCTTC. It yields the protein CASSLGGASSYNEQFF. V usage is TRBV5-1 and J usage is TRBJ2-1; no clear D gene. From germline, CDR1 is SGHRS and CDR2 YFSETQ. This CDR3 has 16 amino acids. Trimming removed 0 bases from V and 0 bases from J, with 10 bases in between.

The CDR3: CASSENGRAGGGYTF. The CDR3 DNA is TGTGCCAGCAGTGAAAACGGCAGGGCCGGGGGCGGCTACACCTTC. The rearrangement joins TRBV2 to TRBJ1-2, with D possibly TRBD1 on 6 matching bases. Per the germline V gene, CDR1 is SNHLY and CDR2 is FYNNEI. V lost 2 bases to trimming and J lost 8 bases, with 18 bases between them. This CDR3 comprises 15 residues.

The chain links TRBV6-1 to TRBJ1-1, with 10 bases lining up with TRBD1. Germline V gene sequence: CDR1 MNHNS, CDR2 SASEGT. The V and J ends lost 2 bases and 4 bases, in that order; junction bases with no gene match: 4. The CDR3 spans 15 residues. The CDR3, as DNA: TGTGCCAGCAGTGAATTTAGGACAGGGGGCACTGAAGCTTTCTTT. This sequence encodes CASSEFRTGGTEAFF.

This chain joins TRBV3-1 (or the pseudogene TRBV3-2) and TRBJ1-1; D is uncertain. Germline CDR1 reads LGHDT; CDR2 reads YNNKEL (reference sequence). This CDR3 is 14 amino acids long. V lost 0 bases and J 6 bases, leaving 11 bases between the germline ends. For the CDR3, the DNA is TGTGCCAGCAGCCAAGATCTTGCTTCTTCTGAAGCTTTCTTT. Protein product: CASSQDLASSEAFF.

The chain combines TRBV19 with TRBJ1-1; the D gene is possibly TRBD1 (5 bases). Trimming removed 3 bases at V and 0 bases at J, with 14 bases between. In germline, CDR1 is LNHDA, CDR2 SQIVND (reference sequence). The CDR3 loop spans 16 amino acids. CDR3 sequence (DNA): TGTGCCAGTAGTATTTCTCTGACACAGGTGAACACTGAAGCTTTCTTT. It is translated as CASSISLTQVNTEAFF.

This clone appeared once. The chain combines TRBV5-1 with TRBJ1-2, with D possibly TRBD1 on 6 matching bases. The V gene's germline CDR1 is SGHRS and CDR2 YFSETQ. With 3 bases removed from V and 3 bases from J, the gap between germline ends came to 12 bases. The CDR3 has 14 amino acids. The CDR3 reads CASSSGAEDYGYTF. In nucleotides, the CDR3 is TGCGCCAGCAGCTCAGGGGCGGAGGACTATGGCTACACCTTC.